One and the same sample provided the 4 T cell receptor beta chains below, sequenced in a study of T cell clones after liver transplantation. The table came from immunoSEQ multiplex PCR; TCRdb's copy has only in-frame clones and leaves some out. The table lists tens of thousands of clones, around 75% of them singletons, with approximately 15% in the top ten. The specimen comprised CD4+ T cells from blood, sampled before liver transplant. The origin of the receptors is a human donor who received a liver transplant.

The chain couples TRBV18 to TRBJ2-3; D perhaps matches TRBD2 (5 bases). There are 13 residues in the CDR3. Looked up from germline, CDR1 is KGHSH and CDR2 is LQKENI. V was cut by 5 bases and J by 7 bases, with 13 bases left in between. The CDR3 sequence: CASSFDLDYTQYF. In nucleotides, the CDR3 is TGTGCCAGCTCATTCGACCTGGACTATACGCAGTATTTT. Variable domain in full (rest from reference TRBV18 and TRBJ2-3): NAGVMQNPRHLVRRRGQEARLRCSPMKGHSHVYWYRQLPEEGLKFMVYLQKENIIDESGMPKERFSAEFPKEGPSILRIQQVVRGDSAAYFCASSFDLDYTQYFGPGTRLTVL.

J is TRBJ1-1 and V is TRBV18, with D possibly TRBD1 on 6 matching bases. Germline loops: CDR1 KGHSH, CDR2 LQKENI. The CDR3 has 14 residues. V shed 2 bases and J shed 1 base, with 8 bases lying between them. DNA of the CDR3: TGTGCCAGCTCACCAGACAGGCGGAACACTGAAGCTTTCTTT. It yields the protein CASSPDRRNTEAFF.

The chain couples TRBV5-1 to TRBJ2-1; 10 bases are shared with TRBD2. This CDR3 spans 14 amino acids. With V trimmed by 5 bases and J by 8 bases, 7 bases remained unmatched. CDR1 SGHRS and CDR2 YFSETQ come from the germline V gene. CDR3 residues: CASSLAGAFDEQFF. In nucleotides, the CDR3 is TGCGCCAGCAGTCTAGCGGGGGCCTTCGATGAGCAGTTCTTC.

The chain combines TRBV19 with TRBJ1-1, with 8 bases aligning to TRBD1. Germline CDR1 is LNHDA and CDR2 is SQIVND (reference sequence). The CDR3 is 16 residues long. J lost 1 base, V lost 9 bases, and 13 bases had no gene match. For the CDR3, the DNA is TGTGCCAGCAACTTACTGTCGGGGACAGGGAACACTGAAGCTTTCTTT. This encodes CASNLLSGTGNTEAFF.